Following are 4 T cell receptor beta chains from one sample sequenced in a study of CD8 T cells in Susac syndrome. An amount of RNA that ranged from 0.5 to 1 ug was reverse transcribed with random hexamers. One entry per CDR3 protein results from TCRdb running MiXCR on the immunoSEQ multiplex PCR reads. The repertoire holds 150,000 or so distinct CDR3 sequences, with around 94% as singletons. The specimen sequenced was CD4+ T cells from PBMCs. The source is a human donor with multiple sclerosis.

Only one count was recorded for this clonotype. The chain combines TRBV5-6 with TRBJ1-1; D is ambiguous. This CDR3 region has 12 residues. V gave up 1 base and J gave up 8 bases, with 9 bases separating them. The germline gives CDR1 SGHDT, CDR2 YYEEEE. CDR3 protein: CASSLNRPEAFF. The CDR3 bases are TGTGCCAGCAGCTTGAATAGGCCAGAAGCTTTCTTT.

This clonotype was detected only a few times. The genes are TRBV27 and TRBJ1-2, with 8 bases aligning to TRBD1. With V trimmed by 5 bases and J by 8 bases, 7 bases remained unmatched. This CDR3 is 13 amino acids long. From germline, CDR1 is MNHEY and CDR2 SMNVEV (reference sequence). The CDR3 loop is CASSPDRGYGYTF. The DNA for the CDR3 is TGTGCCAGCAGTCCTGACAGGGGCTACGGCTACACCTTC.

V gene TRBV5-1 combines with J gene TRBJ2-1; weak D call: TRBD2 (5 bases). V lost 2 bases and J 8 bases, leaving 11 bases between the germline ends. CDR1 and CDR2 from the germline V gene are SGHRS and YFSETQ. There are 13 residues in the CDR3. In nucleotides, the CDR3 is TGCGCCAGCAGCTTTCCCCAGAGGGATGAGCAGTTCTTC. As protein: CASSFPQRDEQFF.

V and J are TRBV20-1 and TRBJ2-1, with 8 bases matching TRBD1. V shed 3 bases and J 0 bases; nucleotides not matched to a gene: 13. This CDR3 region has 18 residues. Looked up from germline, CDR1 is DFQATT and CDR2 is SNEGSKA (reference sequence). CDR3 DNA sequence: TGCAGTGCTAGGCCAGGGGGCGGAGGACCCCACTCCTACAATGAGCAGTTCTTC. Residues: CSARPGGGGPHSYNEQFF.